Given below is one TCR beta chain in context. Its antigen is unidentified. The data were obtained in a study of T-cell memory formation after mild COVID-19. Turning to the study itself: Largely, the TCR clusters proved donor specific. Study-wide findings and caveats: For contracting clones, CD4+ ones sat mainly in CM and EM, CD8+ in EMRA. CD4/CD8 balance characterized clones contracting day 15 to 85, and CD4+ skew characterized later expanders.

Constant-segment primers and 5'RACE yielded cDNA libraries for TCR alpha and TCR beta, each carrying sample barcodes and UMIs. TCRdb re-called the 5' RACE reads through MiXCR, storing one row per CDR3 protein. The sample yields 470,000 or so distinct CDR3 sequences, around 20% seen once. The CDR3 consists of 15 residues. The ends were cut back, 0 bases at V and 1 base at J, with 9 bases in the middle. The germline gives CDR1 SGHAT, CDR2 FQNNGV. Sequenced sample: PBMCs or a T cell subset sorted from them (not recorded which). V gene TRBV11-2 combines with J gene TRBJ1-1; D is ambiguous. This TCR was recovered from an adult woman who had mild COVID-19 (a few samples of this study predate the infection). Cell type and time point are not known. CDR3 amino acids: CASSLEGGGNTEAFF. The CDR3 DNA reads TGTGCCAGCAGCTTAGAGGGCGGAGGGAACACTGAAGCTTTCTTT.